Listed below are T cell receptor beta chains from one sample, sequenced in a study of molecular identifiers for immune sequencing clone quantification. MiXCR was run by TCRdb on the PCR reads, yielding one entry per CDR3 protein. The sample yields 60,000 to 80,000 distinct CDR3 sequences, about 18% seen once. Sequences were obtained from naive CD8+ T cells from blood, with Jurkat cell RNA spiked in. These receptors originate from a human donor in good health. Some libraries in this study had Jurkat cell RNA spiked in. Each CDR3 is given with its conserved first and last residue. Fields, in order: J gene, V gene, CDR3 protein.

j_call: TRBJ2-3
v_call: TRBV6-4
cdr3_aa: CASSDGYSTDTQYF

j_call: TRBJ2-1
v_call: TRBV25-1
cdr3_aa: CASSERGDGEQFF

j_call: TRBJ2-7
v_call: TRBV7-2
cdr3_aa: CASSLVPGSSYEQYF

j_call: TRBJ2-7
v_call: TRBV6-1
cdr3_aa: CASSEHIGTGGYYEQYF

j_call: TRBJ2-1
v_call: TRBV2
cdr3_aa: CASRSAGGYNEQFF

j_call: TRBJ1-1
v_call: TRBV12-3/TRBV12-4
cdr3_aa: CASSLKFKIGTEAFF

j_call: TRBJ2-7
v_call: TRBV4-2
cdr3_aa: CASSQGAGGGDEQYF

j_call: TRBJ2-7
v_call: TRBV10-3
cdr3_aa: CAISEARRSENGQLYGQYF

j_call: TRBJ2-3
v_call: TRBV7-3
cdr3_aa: CASTEGGSGRPDTQYF

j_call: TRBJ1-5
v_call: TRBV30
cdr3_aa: CAWSVAGQGEHF

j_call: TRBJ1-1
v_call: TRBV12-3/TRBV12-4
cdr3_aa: CASSYDMNTEAFF